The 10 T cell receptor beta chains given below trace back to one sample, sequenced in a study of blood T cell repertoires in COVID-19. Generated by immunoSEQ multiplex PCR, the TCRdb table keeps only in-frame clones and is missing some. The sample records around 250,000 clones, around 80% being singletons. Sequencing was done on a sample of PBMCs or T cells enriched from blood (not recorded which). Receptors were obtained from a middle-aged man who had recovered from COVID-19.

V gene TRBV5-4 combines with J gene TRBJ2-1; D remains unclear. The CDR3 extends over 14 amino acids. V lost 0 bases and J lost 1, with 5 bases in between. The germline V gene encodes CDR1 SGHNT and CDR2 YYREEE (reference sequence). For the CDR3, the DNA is TGTGCCAGCAGCTTGGGACATTCCTACAATGAGCAGTTCTTC. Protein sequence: CASSLGHSYNEQFF. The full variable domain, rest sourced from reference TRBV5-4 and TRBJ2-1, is ETGVTQSPTHLIKTRGQQVTLRCSSQSGHNTVSWYQQALGQGPQFIFQYYREEENGRGNFPPRFSGLQFPNYSSELNVNALELDDSALYLCASSLGHSYNEQFFGPGTRLTVL.

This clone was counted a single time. CDR3 region: CASSLGLAGSTDTQYF. The CDR3 DNA follows: TGCGCCAGCAGCCTCGGACTAGCGGGGAGCACAGATACGCAGTATTTT. The chain uses TRBV5-1 and TRBJ2-3; 12 bases align to TRBD2. The CDR3 is 16 amino acids. Germline assignment: CDR1 SGHRS and CDR2 YFSETQ. V lost 4 bases to trimming and J lost 0 bases; unmatched junction nucleotides: 3.

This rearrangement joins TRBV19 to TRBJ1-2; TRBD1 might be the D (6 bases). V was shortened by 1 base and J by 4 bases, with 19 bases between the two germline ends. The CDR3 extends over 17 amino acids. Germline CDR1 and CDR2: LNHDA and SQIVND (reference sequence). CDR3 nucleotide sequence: TGTGCCAGTAGTATAGGCCCCGGGACACCTCTACTCTATGGCTACACCTTC. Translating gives CASSIGPGTPLLYGYTF.

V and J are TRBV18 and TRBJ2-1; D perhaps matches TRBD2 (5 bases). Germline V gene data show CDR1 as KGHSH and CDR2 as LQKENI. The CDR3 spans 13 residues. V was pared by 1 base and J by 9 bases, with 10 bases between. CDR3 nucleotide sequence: TGTGCCAGCTCACCACTAACCGAGGGTGAGCAGTTCTTC. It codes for CASSPLTEGEQFF.

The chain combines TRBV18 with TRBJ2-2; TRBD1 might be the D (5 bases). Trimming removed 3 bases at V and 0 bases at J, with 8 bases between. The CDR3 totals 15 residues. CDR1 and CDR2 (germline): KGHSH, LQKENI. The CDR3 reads CASSPATANTGELFF. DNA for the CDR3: TGTGCCAGCTCACCGGCGACAGCGAACACCGGGGAGCTGTTTTTT.

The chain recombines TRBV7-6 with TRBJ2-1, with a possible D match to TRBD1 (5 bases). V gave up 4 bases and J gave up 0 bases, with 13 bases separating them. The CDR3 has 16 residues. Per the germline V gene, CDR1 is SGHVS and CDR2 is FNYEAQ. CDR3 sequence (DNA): TGTGCCAGCAGCTCCCGAGACAGTAACTCCTACAATGAGCAGTTCTTC. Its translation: CASSSRDSNSYNEQFF.

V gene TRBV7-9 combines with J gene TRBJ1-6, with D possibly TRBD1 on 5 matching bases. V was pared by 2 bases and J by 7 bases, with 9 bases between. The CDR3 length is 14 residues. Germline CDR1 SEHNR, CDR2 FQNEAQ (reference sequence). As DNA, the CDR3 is TGTGCCAGCAGCTTATCCAGGGCAAATTCACCCCTCCACTTT. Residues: CASSLSRANSPLHF.

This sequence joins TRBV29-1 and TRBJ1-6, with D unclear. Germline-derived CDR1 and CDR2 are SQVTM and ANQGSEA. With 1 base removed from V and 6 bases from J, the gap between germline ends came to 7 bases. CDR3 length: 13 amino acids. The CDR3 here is CSVEVGPNSPLHF. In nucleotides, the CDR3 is TGCAGCGTTGAAGTTGGGCCTAATTCACCCCTCCACTTT.

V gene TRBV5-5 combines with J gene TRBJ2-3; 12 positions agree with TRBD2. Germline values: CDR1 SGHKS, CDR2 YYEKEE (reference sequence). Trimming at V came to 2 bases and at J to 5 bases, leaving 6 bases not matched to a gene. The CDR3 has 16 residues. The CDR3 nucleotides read TGTGCCAGCAGCTTAGGACTAGCGGGGTTGGTAGATACGCAGTATTTT. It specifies CASSLGLAGLVDTQYF. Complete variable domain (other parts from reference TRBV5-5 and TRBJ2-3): DAGVTQSPTHLIKTRGQQVTLRCSPISGHKSVSWYQQVLGQGPQFIFQYYEKEERGRGNFPDRFSARQFPNYSSELNVNALLLGDSALYLCASSLGLAGLVDTQYFGPGTRLTVL.

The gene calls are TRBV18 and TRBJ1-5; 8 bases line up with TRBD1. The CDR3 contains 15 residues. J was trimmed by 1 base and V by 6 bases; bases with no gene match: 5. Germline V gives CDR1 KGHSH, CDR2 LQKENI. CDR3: CASSLTGDSNQPQHF. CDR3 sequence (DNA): TGTGCCAGCTCTCTGACAGGGGACAGCAATCAGCCCCAGCATTTT.